These 27 T cell receptor beta chains came from one sample sequenced in a study of metastatic and nonmetastatic thyroid tumors. TCRdb re-called clones from the PCR reads using MiXCR. The sample has some 5,000 clones, around 23% seen once. All patients were treatment-naive before thyroid surgery. The specimen sequenced was adjacent normal tissue. The receptors derive from a female donor with papillary thyroid cancer or a benign thyroid nodule (not recorded which). Some clones in this sample may be carry-over from other donors' samples.

By sample share, this clone is medium-sized (0.01 to 0.1%). This chain connects TRBV20-1 to TRBJ1-3; weak D call: TRBD1 (6 bases). The CDR3 covers 14 residues. Per the germline V gene, CDR1 is DFQATT and CDR2 is SNEGSKA (reference sequence). The V end was cut by 5 bases, the J end by 4 bases, with 15 bases between. The CDR3 protein is CSARDTRIGNTIYF. The CDR3 nucleotides are TGCAGTGCTCGGGACACGAGGATCGGAAACACCATATATTTT.

This clone ranks as medium-sized. The chain links TRBV5-1 to TRBJ2-1, with D possibly being TRBD2 (5 bases). The V gene lost 4 bases and the J gene lost 4 bases, with 30 bases spanning the gap. CDR3 length: 20 residues. Germline V gene lookup returns CDR1 SGHRS and CDR2 YFSETQ. The CDR3 sequence is CASSPDTAGPEGRLYNEQFF. DNA of the CDR3: TGCGCCAGCAGCCCCGACACGGCTGGACCTGAAGGGAGATTATACAATGAGCAGTTCTTC.

By proportion, this clone is medium-sized (0.01 to 0.1%). This chain joins TRBV28 and TRBJ2-1, with TRBD2 matching 10 bases. The CDR3 extends over 15 amino acids. Germline CDR1 is MDHEN and CDR2 is SYDVKM. The V segment lost 5 bases and the J segment 10 bases; nucleotides outside the gene matches: 11. The CDR3 protein is CASSRGLAARAEQFF. CDR3 coding DNA: TGTGCCAGCAGTCGCGGACTAGCGGCGAGGGCGGAGCAGTTCTTC.

This clone was found a few times. This chain links TRBV20-1 with TRBJ1-2; maybe TRBD1 (6 bases). Germline V gene data show CDR1 as DFQATT and CDR2 as SNEGSKA (reference sequence). This CDR3 has 12 residues. Trimming removed 5 bases from V and 0 bases from J, with 7 bases in between. The chain's CDR3 is CSAWTANYGYTF. In DNA form, the CDR3 reads TGCAGTGCTTGGACAGCTAACTATGGCTACACCTTC.

This clone is categorized as medium-sized. The rearrangement joins TRBV11-2 to TRBJ1-2, with 9 bases matching TRBD1. The CDR3 contains 15 residues. The V and J ends lost 0 bases and 7 bases, in that order; junction bases with no gene match: 6. Germline V gene lookup returns CDR1 SGHAT and CDR2 FQNNGV. CDR3 DNA: TGTGCCAGCAGCTTAGAACGAACAGGGGGCCTTGGCTACACCTTC. Residues: CASSLERTGGLGYTF.

This clone counts as medium-sized (0.01 to 0.1%). The chain joins TRBV3-1 to TRBJ2-5, with D possibly called TRBD1 or TRBD2 (6 bases each). CDR3 length: 14 residues. V lost 3 bases to trimming and J lost 6 bases, with 14 bases between them. The V gene's germline CDR1 is LGHDT and CDR2 YNNKEL (reference sequence). The CDR3 protein is CASSQNPGAKTQYF. CDR3 DNA sequence: TGTGCCAGCAGCCAGAATCCGGGGGCCAAGACCCAGTACTTC.

By sample share, this clone is medium-sized (0.01 to 0.1%). V is TRBV7-2 and J is TRBJ1-2; tentatively, D is TRBD1 (5 bases). The CDR3 contains 13 residues. Between the trimmed V and J ends, which lost 1 base and 6 bases, there was a span of 9 bases. The V gene's germline CDR1 is SGHTA and CDR2 FQGNSA. The CDR3 loop is CASSLGGKDGYTF. The CDR3 region has the DNA TGTGCCAGCAGCTTAGGGGGGAAGGATGGCTACACCTTC.

This chain joins TRBV2 and TRBJ2-5; D tentatively reads TRBD1 or TRBD2 (5 bases each). This CDR3 is 13 amino acids long. V was trimmed by 4 bases and J by 5 bases, leaving 11 bases between them. In germline, CDR1 is SNHLY, CDR2 FYNNEI. CDR3 region: CASSVGGLETQYF. The DNA for the CDR3 is TGTGCCAGCAGTGTTGGGGGTTTGGAGACCCAGTACTTC.

CDR3 DNA sequence: TGTGCCAGCAGCTTAGGGGACAGGGGGGAACCCCTCCACTTT. Amino acid sequence: CASSLGDRGEPLHF. V usage is TRBV11-2 and J usage is TRBJ1-6; TRBD1 matches 11 bases. Losses at the gene ends were 1 base for V and 12 bases for J; bases not matched to a gene: 2. The germline V gene encodes CDR1 SGHAT and CDR2 FQNNGV. The CDR3 is 14 amino acids.

By frequency in the sample, this clone is medium-sized. The CDR3 region is CASSFTGTGSNGYTF. CDR3 DNA: TGTGCCAGCAGCTTTACCGGGACAGGGTCTAATGGCTACACCTTC. This chain connects TRBV9 to TRBJ1-2, with 9 bases identical to TRBD1. J gave up 6 bases and V 4 bases, and 10 bases lay outside the gene matches. CDR3 length: 15 residues. Germline V gene lookup returns CDR1 SGDLS and CDR2 YYNGEE.

By share, this clone ranks as medium-sized (0.01 to 0.1%). This rearrangement joins TRBV7-3 to TRBJ2-2; D is possibly TRBD1 or TRBD2 (7 bases each). The CDR3 is 19 residues long. CDR1 is SGHTA and CDR2 is FQGTGA in the germline V gene. V was trimmed by 5 bases and J by 1 base, leaving 23 bases between them. Written as DNA, the CDR3 is TGTGCCAGCAGCCCCATAGGGGGGGCCGGGACAGTGAACACCGGGGAGCTGTTTTTT. Translation: CASSPIGGAGTVNTGELFF.

The gene calls are TRBV20-1 and TRBJ2-7; 11 positions agree with TRBD1. The CDR3 runs 16 residues. V gave up 0 bases and J gave up 7 bases; unmatched junction bases: 11. From germline, CDR1 is DFQATT and CDR2 SNEGSKA (reference sequence). CDR3 in amino acids: CSARDPLGQGAGEQYF. The CDR3 DNA follows: TGCAGTGCTAGAGATCCTCTCGGACAGGGGGCGGGGGAGCAGTACTTC.

This clone is labeled medium-sized. This sequence joins TRBV5-1 and TRBJ1-3; TRBD1 might be the D (6 bases). This CDR3 region has 15 residues. Trimming stripped 1 base from V and 2 bases from J, with 10 bases between. Germline lookup yields CDR1 SGHRS and CDR2 YFSETQ. The CDR3 region is CASSLQGPAGNTIYF. CDR3 sequence (DNA): TGCGCCAGCAGCTTGCAGGGGCCGGCTGGAAACACCATATATTTT.

This clone is judged medium-sized (0.01 to 0.1%). The V gene is TRBV12-3 or TRBV12-4, the J gene TRBJ2-1, with 11 bases matching TRBD2. Trimming took 4 bases from V and 11 from J; bases not matched to a gene: 4. The CDR3 is made up of 13 amino acids. This chain's CDR3 is CASSSRTSGQQFF. DNA for the CDR3: TGTGCCAGCAGTTCTAGGACTAGCGGGCAGCAGTTCTTC.

This clone was seen just once. The chain combines TRBV5-1 with TRBJ2-6; D not certain. The CDR3 length is 14 residues. V was trimmed by 2 bases and J by 4 bases, leaving 7 bases between them. Germline CDR1 SGHRS, CDR2 YFSETQ. The CDR3 is CASSFRTGANVLTF. The DNA for the CDR3 is TGCGCCAGCAGCTTCCGTACCGGGGCCAACGTCCTGACTTTC.

The gene calls are TRBV7-2 and TRBJ2-7; TRBD1 is a possible D gene (8 bases). This CDR3 region has 12 residues. Trimming took 5 bases from V and 7 from J, leaving 12 bases between them. The germline V gene has CDR1 SGHTA and CDR2 FQGNSA. This CDR3 reads CASSNRGGEQYF. CDR3 DNA sequence: TGTGCCAGCAGCAACAGGGGGGGGGAGCAGTACTTC.

The rearrangement uses TRBV7-6 and TRBJ2-7; 8 bases line up with TRBD2. V lost 1 base and J lost 5; bases outside the gene matches: 10. This CDR3 is built from 16 residues. Germline V CDR1 and CDR2: SGHVS, FNYEAQ. The DNA for the CDR3 is TGTGCCAGCAGCTTAGAACGCGGGAGGCTGATAGACGAGCAGTACTTC. Translation gives CASSLERGRLIDEQYF.

In its sample, this clone is medium-sized. J is TRBJ2-3 and V is TRBV7-3; D tentatively reads TRBD1 or TRBD2 (5 bases each). This CDR3 region has 16 residues. Trimming took 5 bases from V and 6 from J, leaving 21 bases between them. Germline V gene sequence: CDR1 SGHTA, CDR2 FQGTGA. This CDR3 is CASSQEGRTGVDTQYF. Here the CDR3 DNA reads TGTGCCAGCAGCCAAGAGGGACGAACTGGGGTGGATACGCAGTATTTT.

The gene calls are TRBV9 and TRBJ1-2; TRBD1 matches 12 bases. This CDR3 contains 14 residues. J gave up 4 bases and V 6 bases, and 4 bases lay outside the gene matches. The germline V gene has CDR1 SGDLS and CDR2 YYNGEE. CDR3 residues: CASKGTGGSYGYTF. The CDR3 coding sequence is TGTGCCAGCAAGGGGACAGGGGGCAGCTATGGCTACACCTTC.

The CDR3 spells CASSSRDRHYEQYF. The CDR3 nucleotides read TGTGCCAGCAGCTCCCGGGACAGGCACTACGAGCAGTACTTC. V usage is TRBV11-3 and J usage is TRBJ2-7, with 8 bases that match TRBD1. Germline CDR1 SGHNT, CDR2 YENEEA. The J segment lost 3 bases and the V segment lost 4 bases, leaving 5 bases of the junction unmatched. CDR3 size: 14 residues.

This clone showed up just once. The V call is TRBV5-1, the J call TRBJ2-3, with TRBD2 identical over 14 bases. V shed 5 bases and J 5 bases; nucleotides not matched to a gene: 7. Germline V CDR1 and CDR2: SGHRS, YFSETQ. The CDR3 contains 16 residues. The CDR3 DNA is TGCGCCAGCAGAAGGGGACTAGCGGGAGTCGGAGATACGCAGTATTTT. Translating gives CASRRGLAGVGDTQYF. Based on the CDR3 plus reference TRBV5-1 and TRBJ2-3, the full variable domain is KAGVTQTPRYLIKTRGQQVTLSCSPISGHRSVSWYQQTPGQGLQFLFEYFSETQRNKGNFPGRFSGRQFSNSRSEMNVSTLELGDSALYLCASRRGLAGVGDTQYFGPGTRLTVL.

By share of the sample, this clone is medium-sized. The chain joins TRBV9 to TRBJ1-1; D perhaps matches TRBD1 (6 bases). The CDR3 length is 15 residues. The V end was cut by 3 bases, the J end by 7 bases, with 19 bases between. Per germline, CDR1 SGDLS and CDR2 YYNGEE. DNA of the CDR3: TGTGCCAGCAGCGGAGGAGGCGCAGGGGCCCATGAAGCTTTCTTT. Its protein product is CASSGGGAGAHEAFF.

By share of the sample, this clone is medium-sized. As DNA, the CDR3 is TGCAGTGCTAGAGATGGAAGCGCAACCACAGATACGCAGTATTTT. This codes for CSARDGSATTDTQYF. The rearrangement links TRBV20-1 to TRBJ2-3; D gene ambiguous. V lost 0 bases, J lost 2 bases, and 12 bases lay in between. The CDR3 consists of 15 residues. CDR1 and CDR2 (germline): DFQATT, SNEGSKA (reference sequence).

This clone was counted a few times. This sequence joins TRBV12-3 or TRBV12-4 and TRBJ1-1; TRBD1 is a possible D gene (6 bases). V lost 7 bases and J lost 5, with 14 bases in between. The CDR3 is 13 residues long. CDR3 residues: CASIATGKTEAFF. The CDR3, as DNA: TGTGCCAGCATTGCTACAGGGAAAACTGAAGCTTTCTTT.

The sample holds many counts of this clone. The V call is TRBV7-2, the J call TRBJ2-3, with 11 bases fitting TRBD2. CDR1 and CDR2 (germline): SGHTA, FQGNSA. Trimming cost V 3 bases and J 4 bases; bases outside gene matches: 15. This CDR3 spans 19 amino acids. CDR3 amino acids: CASSFSTSGGGSGPDTQYF. CDR3 in DNA: TGTGCCAGCAGCTTCTCTACTAGCGGGGGTGGGTCCGGGCCAGATACGCAGTATTTT.

The chain uses TRBV5-1 and TRBJ1-5; D is unclear. CDR1 SGHRS and CDR2 YFSETQ come from the germline V gene. The CDR3 consists of 15 residues. Trimming stripped 0 bases from V and 3 bases from J, with 10 bases between. The CDR3 bases are TGCGCCAGCAGCTTGGAGCCGGGCCCCAATCAGCCCCAGCATTTT. Its translation is CASSLEPGPNQPQHF.

This clone came up many times. The chain recombines TRBV29-1 with TRBJ2-7, with D possibly being TRBD1 (10 bases). The germline gives CDR1 SQVTM, CDR2 ANQGSEA. The V gene lost 6 bases and the J gene lost 2 bases, with 32 bases spanning the gap. The CDR3 runs to 19 residues. DNA for the CDR3: TGCAGCGTCCAGGGAGGGGGGACAGGGGAGCGCGGGAGGGCCTACGAGCAGTACTTC. Its protein product is CSVQGGGTGERGRAYEQYF.